A selection of T cell receptor beta chains follows, all from one sample in a study of blood T cell repertoires in COVID-19. Clones were read by immunoSEQ multiplex PCR, and TCRdb kept only the in-frame ones, dropping some. This table holds about 480,000 clones, roughly 90% found once. Sequenced sample: PBMCs or T cells enriched from blood (not recorded which). These receptors were obtained from a woman in her forties who had recovered from COVID-19. The CDR3 runs from the conserved cysteine through the conserved F or W. The D gene is left open where the match is weak. The size entry is marked missing in some rows and otherwise reads once, few, many or a size class.

v_call: TRBV6-2/TRBV6-3
d_call: TRBD2
clone_size: .
cdr3_length: 17
j_call: TRBJ2-1
cdr3_aa: CASSVPGLAGVSREQFF
cdr3_nt: TGTGCCAGCAGTGTTCCTGGACTAGCGGGAGTGTCCCGTGAGCAGTTCTTC

v_call: TRBV7-2
d_call: .
clone_size: .
cdr3_length: 13
j_call: TRBJ2-1
cdr3_aa: CASSLGLGNEQFF
cdr3_nt: TGTGCCAGCAGCTTAGGACTAGGTAATGAGCAGTTCTTC

v_call: TRBV19
d_call: .
clone_size: few
cdr3_length: 16
j_call: TRBJ2-2
cdr3_aa: CASTIDGQLATGELFF
cdr3_nt: TGTGCCAGTACCATCGACGGCCAGCTAGCAACCGGGGAGCTGTTTTTT

v_call: TRBV4-3
d_call: .
clone_size: .
cdr3_length: 14
j_call: TRBJ2-7
cdr3_aa: CASSRLQGFYEQYF
cdr3_nt: TGCGCCAGCAGCCGCTTACAGGGTTTCTACGAGCAGTACTTC

v_call: TRBV6-5
d_call: TRBD2
clone_size: .
cdr3_length: 14
j_call: TRBJ2-7
cdr3_aa: CASRMGGSLYEQYF
cdr3_nt: TGTGCCAGCAGGATGGGCGGGAGCCTCTACGAGCAGTACTTC

v_call: TRBV6-5
d_call: TRBD1
clone_size: .
cdr3_length: 13
j_call: TRBJ1-6
cdr3_aa: CASMTGIESPLHF
cdr3_nt: TGTGCCAGTATGACAGGGATAGAATCACCCCTCCACTTT

v_call: TRBV7-2
d_call: TRBD1
clone_size: once
cdr3_length: 16
j_call: TRBJ2-2
cdr3_aa: CASSGRQGANTGELFF
cdr3_nt: TGTGCCAGCAGCGGGAGACAGGGGGCGAACACCGGGGAGCTGTTTTTT

v_call: TRBV5-5
d_call: .
clone_size: .
cdr3_length: 16
j_call: TRBJ2-1
cdr3_aa: CASSLLGSVGNNEQFF
cdr3_nt: TGTGCCAGCAGCTTGCTCGGATCAGTCGGGAACAATGAGCAGTTCTTC

v_call: TRBV30
d_call: TRBD1
clone_size: .
cdr3_length: 13
j_call: TRBJ1-5
cdr3_aa: CAWSVQVQGTQHF
cdr3_nt: TGTGCCTGGAGTGTACAGGTACAGGGGACCCAGCATTTT

v_call: TRBV4-1
d_call: .
clone_size: .
cdr3_length: 15
j_call: TRBJ1-6
cdr3_aa: CASSPIGVVNSPLHF
cdr3_nt: TGCGCCAGCAGCCCCATAGGGGTAGTAAATTCACCCCTCCACTTT

v_call: TRBV4-1
d_call: TRBD1
clone_size: .
cdr3_length: 19
j_call: TRBJ1-1
cdr3_aa: CASSQERESTGGANTEAFF
cdr3_nt: TGCGCCAGCAGCCAAGAACGGGAATCCACAGGGGGCGCGAACACTGAAGCTTTCTTT

v_call: TRBV7-6
d_call: TRBD1
clone_size: .
cdr3_length: 18
j_call: TRBJ2-2
cdr3_aa: CASSLDLRGRGRTGELFF
cdr3_nt: TGTGCCAGCAGCTTAGATCTCCGAGGCAGGGGGCGAACCGGGGAGCTGTTTTTT

v_call: TRBV13
d_call: TRBD1
clone_size: .
cdr3_length: 15
j_call: TRBJ1-2
cdr3_aa: CASSLGQIPNYGYTF
cdr3_nt: TGTGCCAGCAGCTTGGGACAGATACCTAACTATGGCTACACCTTC

v_call: TRBV4-1
d_call: .
clone_size: .
cdr3_length: 16
j_call: TRBJ1-5
cdr3_aa: CASSLNFDSSKQPQHF
cdr3_nt: TGCGCCAGCAGCCTTAACTTCGACAGCTCTAAGCAGCCCCAGCATTTT

v_call: TRBV14
d_call: TRBD1
clone_size: many
cdr3_length: 16
j_call: TRBJ2-7
cdr3_aa: CASSQDVGRGGGEQYF
cdr3_nt: TGTGCCAGCAGCCAAGACGTAGGCAGAGGGGGCGGCGAGCAGTACTTC

v_call: TRBV12-3/TRBV12-4
d_call: .
clone_size: .
cdr3_length: 13
j_call: TRBJ2-5
cdr3_aa: CASSSQGRETQYF
cdr3_nt: TGTGCCAGCAGTTCACAGGGTCGGGAGACCCAGTACTTC

v_call: TRBV19
d_call: .
clone_size: .
cdr3_length: 13
j_call: TRBJ2-2
cdr3_aa: CASQGLSTGELFF
cdr3_nt: TGTGCCAGTCAAGGACTGAGCACCGGGGAGCTGTTTTTT

v_call: TRBV2
d_call: TRBD1
clone_size: .
cdr3_length: 12
j_call: TRBJ2-7
cdr3_aa: CASGAGGYEQYF
cdr3_nt: TGTGCCAGCGGGGCAGGGGGCTACGAGCAGTACTTC

v_call: TRBV3-1/TRBV3-2
d_call: .
clone_size: once
cdr3_length: 15
j_call: TRBJ1-3
cdr3_aa: CASSQGGGSGNTIYF
cdr3_nt: TGTGCCAGCAGCCAAGGGGGGGGCTCTGGAAACACCATATATTTT

v_call: TRBV10-2
d_call: .
clone_size: .
cdr3_length: 16
j_call: TRBJ1-5
cdr3_aa: CASSESIGLNNQPQHF
cdr3_nt: TGCGCCAGCAGTGAGTCGATTGGACTGAACAATCAGCCCCAGCATTTT

v_call: TRBV6-5
d_call: .
clone_size: once
cdr3_length: 14
j_call: TRBJ2-7
cdr3_aa: CASSKVSTEDEQYF
cdr3_nt: TGTGCCAGCAGCAAAGTCTCGACCGAGGACGAGCAGTACTTC

v_call: TRBV7-2
d_call: TRBD2
clone_size: .
cdr3_length: 15
j_call: TRBJ2-1
cdr3_aa: CASSLDSGRASEQFF
cdr3_nt: TGTGCCAGCAGCCTCGATAGCGGGAGGGCCTCTGAGCAGTTCTTC

v_call: TRBV10-3
d_call: TRBD1
clone_size: .
cdr3_length: 15
j_call: TRBJ2-2
cdr3_aa: CAIKYNRGPTGELFF
cdr3_nt: TGTGCCATCAAATATAACAGGGGCCCCACCGGGGAGCTGTTTTTT

v_call: TRBV7-6
d_call: .
clone_size: .
cdr3_length: 13
j_call: TRBJ2-3
cdr3_aa: CASSLRVADTQYF
cdr3_nt: TGTGCCAGCAGCCTCCGGGTTGCAGATACGCAGTATTTT

v_call: TRBV18
d_call: .
clone_size: .
cdr3_length: 17
j_call: TRBJ1-6
cdr3_aa: CASSPYQGFIYNSPLHF
cdr3_nt: TGTGCCAGCTCACCATACCAGGGTTTCATCTATAATTCACCCCTCCACTTT

v_call: TRBV7-9
d_call: .
clone_size: few
cdr3_length: 14
j_call: TRBJ1-5
cdr3_aa: CASSPGGGVQPQHF
cdr3_nt: TGTGCCAGCAGCCCCGGAGGGGGGGTTCAGCCCCAGCATTTT

v_call: TRBV12-5
d_call: TRBD1
clone_size: .
cdr3_length: 15
j_call: TRBJ1-5
cdr3_aa: CASGLGTGGNQPQHF
cdr3_nt: TGTGCTAGTGGTTTGGGGACAGGGGGCAATCAGCCCCAGCATTTT

v_call: TRBV7-8
d_call: TRBD1
clone_size: .
cdr3_length: 15
j_call: TRBJ2-1
cdr3_aa: CASSVSGTAYNEQFF
cdr3_nt: TGTGCCAGCAGCGTTTCCGGGACAGCTTACAATGAGCAGTTCTTC

v_call: TRBV7-2
d_call: .
clone_size: .
cdr3_length: 14
j_call: TRBJ1-1
cdr3_aa: CASRRGTLNTEAFF
cdr3_nt: TGTGCCAGTCGACGGGGGACTTTGAACACTGAAGCTTTCTTT

v_call: TRBV7-8
d_call: TRBD1
clone_size: few
cdr3_length: 16
j_call: TRBJ2-5
cdr3_aa: CASSLADRAMGETQYF
cdr3_nt: TGTGCCAGCAGCTTAGCGGACAGGGCTATGGGGGAGACCCAGTACTTC

v_call: TRBV30
d_call: .
clone_size: .
cdr3_length: 17
j_call: TRBJ1-5
cdr3_aa: CAWSRRDILFVNQPQHF
cdr3_nt: TGTGCCTGGAGCCGAAGGGACATTTTATTTGTTAATCAGCCCCAGCATTTT

v_call: TRBV27
d_call: TRBD1
clone_size: .
cdr3_length: 12
j_call: TRBJ2-4
cdr3_aa: CASSMTGGSQYF
cdr3_nt: TGTGCCAGCAGTATGACAGGGGGATCTCAGTACTTC

v_call: TRBV27
d_call: TRBD1
clone_size: .
cdr3_length: 14
j_call: TRBJ1-2
cdr3_aa: CASSLNRGDRGYTF
cdr3_nt: TGTGCCAGCAGTCTGAACAGGGGGGATAGGGGCTACACCTTC

v_call: TRBV5-1
d_call: .
clone_size: .
cdr3_length: 15
j_call: TRBJ2-6
cdr3_aa: CASSLVLSGANVLTF
cdr3_nt: TGCGCCAGCAGCTTGGTCCTCTCTGGGGCCAACGTCCTGACTTTC

v_call: TRBV15
d_call: TRBD1
clone_size: .
cdr3_length: 16
j_call: TRBJ1-2
cdr3_aa: CATSRGIPGQGDGYTF
cdr3_nt: TGTGCCACCAGCAGAGGTATTCCGGGACAGGGGGACGGCTACACCTTC

v_call: TRBV29-1
d_call: .
clone_size: .
cdr3_length: 13
j_call: TRBJ1-1
cdr3_aa: CSVVRPLNTEAFF
cdr3_nt: TGCAGCGTTGTCAGGCCGCTCAACACTGAAGCTTTCTTT

v_call: TRBV12-3/TRBV12-4
d_call: TRBD1
clone_size: .
cdr3_length: 13
j_call: TRBJ2-1
cdr3_aa: CASIRTGHNEQFF
cdr3_nt: TGTGCCAGCATCAGGACAGGGCACAATGAGCAGTTCTTC

v_call: TRBV5-1
d_call: .
clone_size: .
cdr3_length: 15
j_call: TRBJ1-1
cdr3_aa: CASRIGTGVGTEAFF
cdr3_nt: TGCGCCAGCAGGATAGGGACTGGAGTTGGGACTGAAGCTTTCTTT

v_call: TRBV19
d_call: TRBD2
clone_size: .
cdr3_length: 15
j_call: TRBJ2-2
cdr3_aa: CASSISGSRGGELFF
cdr3_nt: TGTGCCAGTAGTATAAGCGGGAGTCGGGGCGGGGAGCTGTTTTTT

v_call: TRBV18
d_call: TRBD1
clone_size: .
cdr3_length: 14
j_call: TRBJ1-1
cdr3_aa: CASSPFQGATEAFF
cdr3_nt: TGTGCCAGCTCACCGTTTCAGGGGGCCACTGAAGCTTTCTTT

v_call: TRBV11-2
d_call: .
clone_size: .
cdr3_length: 14
j_call: TRBJ1-5
cdr3_aa: CASSLDVRGQPQHF
cdr3_nt: TGTGCCAGCAGCTTAGATGTCAGGGGTCAGCCCCAGCATTTT

v_call: TRBV19
d_call: .
clone_size: .
cdr3_length: 15
j_call: TRBJ1-6
cdr3_aa: CASSIDQGNVSPLHF
cdr3_nt: TGTGCCAGTAGTATAGACCAGGGAAATGTCTCACCCCTCCACTTT

v_call: TRBV12-3/TRBV12-4
d_call: .
clone_size: .
cdr3_length: 13
j_call: TRBJ1-1
cdr3_aa: CASSQGFNTEAFF
cdr3_nt: TGTGCCAGCAGCCAGGGGTTCAACACTGAAGCTTTCTTT

v_call: TRBV5-1
d_call: TRBD2
clone_size: .
cdr3_length: 15
j_call: TRBJ2-1
cdr3_aa: CASSLSSGSYNEQFF
cdr3_nt: TGCGCCAGCAGCTTATCTAGCGGGTCCTACAATGAGCAGTTCTTC

v_call: TRBV29-1
d_call: .
clone_size: .
cdr3_length: 11
j_call: TRBJ1-1
cdr3_aa: CSVHRADEAFF
cdr3_nt: TGCAGCGTGCACAGGGCTGACGAAGCTTTCTTT

v_call: TRBV6-5
d_call: .
clone_size: .
cdr3_length: 14
j_call: TRBJ1-1
cdr3_aa: CASGSGWANTEAFF
cdr3_nt: TGTGCCAGTGGGTCAGGGTGGGCGAACACTGAAGCTTTCTTT

v_call: TRBV24-1
d_call: .
clone_size: .
cdr3_length: 17
j_call: TRBJ2-6
cdr3_aa: CATSDPYRDSGANVLTF
cdr3_nt: TGTGCCACCAGTGATCCCTACAGGGACTCTGGGGCCAACGTCCTGACTTTC

v_call: TRBV9
d_call: TRBD2
clone_size: once
cdr3_length: 14
j_call: TRBJ2-7
cdr3_aa: CASSVLAGDYEQYF
cdr3_nt: TGTGCCAGCAGCGTATTAGCGGGAGACTACGAGCAGTACTTC

v_call: TRBV6-5
d_call: .
clone_size: .
cdr3_length: 13
j_call: TRBJ1-3
cdr3_aa: CASRGGTVNTIYF
cdr3_nt: TGTGCCAGCAGGGGAGGCACCGTGAACACCATATATTTT

v_call: TRBV7-2
d_call: .
clone_size: few
cdr3_length: 17
j_call: TRBJ2-5
cdr3_aa: CASLPSSGRWGDETQYF
cdr3_nt: TGTGCCAGCCTACCTTCTAGTGGGAGGTGGGGAGACGAGACCCAGTACTTC

v_call: TRBV12-5
d_call: TRBD1
clone_size: .
cdr3_length: 16
j_call: TRBJ1-5
cdr3_aa: CASGLSDRGNNQPQHF
cdr3_nt: TGTGCTAGTGGTCTCTCGGACAGGGGAAACAATCAGCCCCAGCATTTT

v_call: TRBV5-1
d_call: .
clone_size: .
cdr3_length: 14
j_call: TRBJ1-2
cdr3_aa: CASSEETAGYGYTF
cdr3_nt: TGCGCCAGCAGCGAGGAGACAGCGGGCTATGGCTACACCTTC

v_call: TRBV7-2
d_call: TRBD2
clone_size: .
cdr3_length: 16
j_call: TRBJ2-2
cdr3_aa: CASSPPGLAGTGELFF
cdr3_nt: TGTGCCAGCAGCCCCCCCGGGCTAGCGGGAACCGGGGAGCTGTTTTTT